This TCR beta chain originates from a study of T cells after yellow fever vaccination. Study-level points and caveats: Overlap between CD4 and CD8 compartments was detected for a small share of clonotypes. In post-booster samples, most primary-vaccination clones reappeared (about 96% CD4, 88% CD8).

Turning to this clonotype: Its antigen is still unknown.

The V gene lost 2 bases and the J gene lost 0 bases, with 10 bases spanning the gap. There are 14 residues in the CDR3. The germline V gene has CDR1 DFQATT and CDR2 SNEGSKA (reference sequence). It was through 5'RACE template switching that TCR cDNA was made, with a universal primer site and UMIs added. TCRdb processed the 5' RACE reads anew with MiXCR; each CDR3 protein has one entry. Of approximately 550,000 distinct CDR3 sequences in the sample, approximately 13% were seen once. This clonotype was obtained from a man younger than 40 who received the YFV17D yellow fever vaccine. The chain couples TRBV20-1 to TRBJ1-2, with a tentative D call TRBD1 (5 bases). Sequencing was performed on PBMCs, taken on the day of the yellow fever booster vaccination. As DNA, the CDR3 is TGCAGTGCTAGAAGGGACCGACCTAACTATGGCTACACCTTC. As protein: CSARRDRPNYGYTF.